This T cell receptor beta chain was sequenced in a study of blood T cell repertoires in COVID-19. Study-level background: Researchers got acute and convalescent COVID-19 samples from the United States, Italy and Spain.

Two negative PCRs, clearance, or symptom resolution had been documented for recovered Cohort 3 donors. The CDR3 runs to 16 residues. Germline CDR1 and CDR2: SGDLS and YYNGEE. This clone was seen ten or more times. Relative to the germline gene, one junction end is altered; a read error may explain this. In the authors' methods: Reference gene primer amplification gave estimated nucleated cell counts. Here immunoSEQ multiplex PCR was the method, and the copy in TCRdb shows in-frame clones only, minus some. D and trimming were read from the DNA, whereas the V and J calls and clone size are those reported in that table. This table holds about 370,000 clones, around 92% found once.

The sequence derives from a woman in her 30s who had recovered from COVID-19. The sequenced sample was PBMCs or T cells enriched from blood (not recorded which). The V gene is TRBV9, the J gene TRBJ2-1; 8 positions match TRBD2. This CDR3 is CASSVEAGDGYTEQFF. The CDR3, as DNA: TGTGCCAGCAGCGTAGAAGCGGGAGATGGATACACTGAGCAGTTCTTC.